One sample yielded the 11 T cell receptor beta chains listed below, sequenced in a study of PD-1 blockade in mismatch repair-deficient tumors. Using immunoSEQ multiplex PCR, the repertoire was profiled, and TCRdb retains in-frame clones only, with some absent. The sample yields about 100,000 clones, approximately 80% seen once. Sequenced here: peripheral blood, sampled roughly 35 weeks after starting pembrolizumab. The source of these receptors is an adult with mismatch repair-deficient cancer.

The chain has TRBV13 and TRBJ2-3; 10 nucleotides align to TRBD2. The CDR3 is 16 amino acids. Germline V gives CDR1 PRHDT, CDR2 FYEKMQ (reference sequence). Germline trimming cut 6 bases from V and 4 bases from J; bases unmatched to any gene: 10. CDR3 sequence (DNA): TGTGCCAGCAGAAACGAGCGGGAGGGGGTCCCAGATACGCAGTATTTT. It encodes CASRNEREGVPDTQYF.

This chain uses TRBV28 with TRBJ2-4; TRBD1 matches 8 bases. In germline, CDR1 is MDHEN, CDR2 SYDVKM. The CDR3 spans 15 residues. The trim removed 5 bases at V and 1 base at J, leaving 4 bases unmatched. The CDR3 DNA is TGTGCCAGCAGTGCACAGGGGGTCGCCAAAAACATTCAGTACTTC. Residues: CASSAQGVAKNIQYF.

This rearrangement joins TRBV15 to TRBJ1-5; 7 bases align to TRBD1. The CDR3 has 13 residues. Germline-derived CDR1 and CDR2 are LNHNV and YYDKDF (reference sequence). J lost 3 bases, V lost 6 bases, and 2 bases had no gene match. Here the CDR3 DNA reads TGTGCCACCAGGGACAGGACCAATCAGCCCCAGCATTTT. It codes for CATRDRTNQPQHF.

This clone was detected only once. Other DNA sequences in the same sample also yield this CDR3. This chain links TRBV5-1 with TRBJ2-1, with 9 bases fitting TRBD2. Losses at the gene ends were 2 bases for V and 6 bases for J; bases not matched to a gene: 3. CDR3 length equals 14 residues. Germline CDR1 and CDR2: SGHRS and YFSETQ. The CDR3 sequence is CASSLAGGGNEQFF. CDR3 nucleotides: TGCGCCAGCAGCTTAGCGGGAGGAGGCAATGAGCAGTTCTTC. The full variable domain, its missing parts supplied by reference TRBV5-1 and TRBJ2-1, is KAGVTQTPRYLIKTRGQQVTLSCSPISGHRSVSWYQQTPGQGLQFLFEYFSETQRNKGNFPGRFSGRQFSNSRSEMNVSTLELGDSALYLCASSLAGGGNEQFFGPGTRLTVL.

The chain has TRBV30 and TRBJ2-3, with unresolved D. Germline CDR1 GTSNPN, CDR2 SVGIG (reference sequence). Trimming removed 0 bases at V and 5 bases at J, with 9 bases between. This CDR3 contains 13 residues. Written as DNA, the CDR3 is TGTGCCTGGAGTGTATGGTATGGAGATACGCAGTATTTT. This translates into CAWSVWYGDTQYF.

The V gene is TRBV5-1, the J gene TRBJ2-3; D gene ambiguous. Looked up from germline, CDR1 is SGHRS and CDR2 is YFSETQ. The V and J ends lost 0 bases and 0 bases respectively, with 11 bases between them. The CDR3 spans 16 residues. The CDR3, as DNA: TGCGCCAGCAGCTTGGAGGGCCCTCCTAGCACAGATACGCAGTATTTT. Protein sequence: CASSLEGPPSTDTQYF.

The gene calls are TRBV12-5 and TRBJ2-3; 10 bases agree with TRBD1. The CDR3 loop spans 15 amino acids. V lost 6 bases to trimming and J lost 3 bases; unmatched junction nucleotides: 6. Per germline, CDR1 LGHNT and CDR2 FRNRAP. CDR3 nucleotides: TGTGCTAGTGGGCCGACAGGGGGCGCGACAGATACGCAGTATTTT. It specifies CASGPTGGATDTQYF. The complete variable domain, with remaining parts taken from reference TRBV12-5 and TRBJ2-3, reads DARVTQTPRHKVTEMGQEVTMRCQPILGHNTVFWYRQTMMQGLELLAYFRNRAPLDDSGMPKDRFSAEMPDATLATLKIQPSEPRDSAVYFCASGPTGGATDTQYFGPGTRLTVL.

CDR3 residues: CASSSPGQGNCRTYEQYF. The DNA for the CDR3 is TGTGCCAGCAGCTCTCCGGGACAGGGTAATTGTCGCACCTACGAGCAGTACTTC. This chain joins TRBV21-1 and TRBJ2-7; the table names TRBD1, a call not compared with the DNA. TRBV21-1 is given as a pseudogene. This CDR3 contains 18 residues.

The chain joins TRBV6-5 to TRBJ2-3; D possibly corresponds to TRBD2 (5 bases). CDR3 length: 15 amino acids. With 2 bases removed from V and 1 base from J, the gap between germline ends came to 10 bases. Per the germline V gene, CDR1 is MNHEY and CDR2 is SVGAGI. The CDR3 nucleotides are TGTGCCAGCAGTTACCCAGTCGGGGGCACAGATACGCAGTATTTT. Protein product: CASSYPVGGTDTQYF.

Turning to this clone: One end of the junction does not line up with germline, which may come from a read error. The chain recombines TRBV29-1 with TRBJ1-1; 7 positions match TRBD1. This CDR3 region has 8 residues. Germline CDR1 reads SQVTM; CDR2 reads ANQGSEA. The CDR3 coding sequence is TGCAGCGTTGTGGGACAGAAATTT. This gives the protein CSVVGQKF.

The genes are TRBV27 and TRBJ2-1; 7 nucleotides agree with TRBD2. The J segment lost 3 bases and the V segment lost 6 bases, leaving 8 bases of the junction unmatched. The CDR3 extends over 15 amino acids. From germline, CDR1 is MNHEY and CDR2 SMNVEV (reference sequence). CDR3 DNA sequence: TGTGCCAGCAGCCTCGAGGGGAGGGGCTACAATGAGCAGTTCTTC. It encodes CASSLEGRGYNEQFF.